This T cell receptor beta chain was sequenced in a study of regulatory T cells in long-lasting Graves disease. According to the study, TCR beta libraries were built with iRepertoire HTBI primers and CDR3-region Arm-PCR. TCRdb reprocessed the multiplex PCR reads with MiXCR, giving one entry per CDR3 protein. The sample has some 420,000 distinct CDR3 sequences, 20% to 25% seen once. With respect to this clonotype: Antigen: not known.

Study outcomes and limitations: Persistent disease favored TRBV28, TRBJ1-2 and TRBJ2-5.

There are 11 residues in the CDR3. The germline V and J ends were trimmed by 6 bases and 3 bases, with 5 bases remaining between them. Germline V gene sequence: CDR1 LNHDA, CDR2 SQIVND (reference sequence). As to time point: persistent/refractory GD, antithyroid drugs over 5 years with positive TRAb. RNA extracted from PBMCs served as the sequencing template. An endocrinology department in Xi'an, China, supplied the patients. This sample comprised peripheral blood mononuclear cells (PBMCs), obtained when the disease was refractory, from a patient treated with antithyroid drugs. The sequence derives from a female donor with Graves disease. The V call is TRBV19, the J call TRBJ1-1; D is unclear. The CDR3 here is CASRGYTEAFF. CDR3 bases: TGTGCCAGTAGGGGTTACACTGAAGCTTTCTTT.